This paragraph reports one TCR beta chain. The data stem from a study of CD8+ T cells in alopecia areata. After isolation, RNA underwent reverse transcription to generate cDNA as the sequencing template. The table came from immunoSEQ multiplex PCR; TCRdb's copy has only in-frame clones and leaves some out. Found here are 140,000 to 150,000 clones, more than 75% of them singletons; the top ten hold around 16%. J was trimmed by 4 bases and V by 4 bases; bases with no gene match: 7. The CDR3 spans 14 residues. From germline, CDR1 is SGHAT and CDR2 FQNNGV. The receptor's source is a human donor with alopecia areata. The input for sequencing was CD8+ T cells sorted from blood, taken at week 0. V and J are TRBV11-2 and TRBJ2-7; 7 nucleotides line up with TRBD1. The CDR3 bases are TGTGCCAGCAGCTCCCGGGACAGCTCTTACGAGCAGTACTTC. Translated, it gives CASSSRDSSYEQYF.